This T cell receptor (beta chain) came from a study of T cells expressing NK-cell markers. From the 5' RACE reads, TCRdb lists one entry per CDR3 protein and no DNA. The data include 350,000 to 400,000 distinct CDR3 sequences; the top ten clones carry about 10%. Material: blood T cells: a sorted CD56 or NKG2C T cell subset, CD4+ or CD8+ T cells, or bulk PBMC T cells (not recorded which). The source of this sequence is a woman aged 45-65 years in good health.

The CDR3 sequence is CASSLRTTGELFF. The rearrangement joins TRBV27 to TRBJ2-2. This CDR3 has 13 amino acids. Germline V gene data show CDR1 as MNHEY and CDR2 as SMNVEV (reference sequence).